The entry below gives a single T cell receptor (beta chain) sequence along with its context. This sample was taken from a study of blood T cells in healthy people across ages. Next came a second PCR, run for roughly 7 to 12 cycles, which used a sample-barcoded 5' primer along with a J-beta primer mix. TCRdb reprocessed the 5' RACE reads via MiXCR and lists one record per CDR3 protein. The sample has around 710,000 distinct CDR3 sequences; roughly 45% are singletons. This CDR3 region has 16 residues. V was pared by 0 bases and J by 4 bases, with 14 bases between. Germline CDR1 reads KGHDR; CDR2 reads SFDVKD.

The TCR was taken from a woman aged 55 to 70 in good health. V is TRBV24-1 and J is TRBJ1-1; no clear D gene. The source material was blood. CDR3: CATSDLWRVICTEAFF. CDR3 in DNA: TGTGCCACCAGTGATTTGTGGCGGGTGATATGCACTGAAGCTTTCTTT.